The T cell receptor (beta chain) under discussion was sequenced for a study of OX40 agonist ivuxolimab in advanced cancers. The CDR3 totals 15 residues. Germline V gives CDR1 SGHAT, CDR2 FQNNGV. With 4 bases clipped from V and 9 bases from J, the junction kept 9 bases outside the gene matches. Details on this clone: Its matching antigen is unknown.

Sequencing was performed with immunoSEQ multiplex PCR; in TCRdb, only in-frame clones are kept and a portion is missing. The data hold roughly 70,000 clones, with about nine tenths observed a single time. Study-level results: Low clonal expansion, among the lowest seen, marked partial responders at 0.1-3.0 mg/kg. The investigators did not determine what antigen specificity the expanded peripheral T cells had.

This material consisted of CD4+ or CD8+ T cells sorted from blood, taken in a trial of the OX40 agonist ivuxolimab. This receptor was identified in an adult with an advanced solid tumor such as melanoma, head and neck, liver or kidney cancer. The chain uses TRBV11-2 and TRBJ2-5; 12 positions agree with TRBD2. The CDR3 DNA reads as TGTGCCAGCAGCTCTAGCGGGAGGGTCCAAGCGGCCCAGTACTTC. Amino acids: CASSSSGRVQAAQYF.